A single sample gave rise to the 29 T cell receptor beta chains below, sequenced in a study of blood T cell repertoires in COVID-19. Clones were read by immunoSEQ multiplex PCR, and TCRdb kept only the in-frame ones, dropping some. The data contain approximately 270,000 clones, 75% to 95% of them seen just once; the ten biggest clones take up roughly 2.8%. Source material: PBMCs or T cells enriched from blood (not recorded which). These receptor sequences come from a middle-aged man who had been exposed to COVID-19.

The V call is TRBV7-2, the J call TRBJ2-1; 8 nucleotides line up with TRBD2. The V gene end was trimmed by 0 bases and the J gene end by 5 bases; junction bases not matched to a gene: 9. The V gene's germline CDR1 is SGHTA and CDR2 FQGNSA. CDR3 length equals 17 residues. The CDR3 bases are TGTGCCAGCAGCTTAGCAGAGAGCGGGAGAGGGGACAATGAGCAGTTCTTC. Its translation is CASSLAESGRGDNEQFF.

Comments on this clone: This same CDR3 is encoded by further DNA sequences in the sample. V is TRBV30 and J is TRBJ1-3; D is undetermined. This CDR3 comprises 12 residues. The germline CDR1 and CDR2 sequences are GTSNPN and SVGIG (reference sequence). Trimming stripped 3 bases from V and 1 base from J, with 4 bases between. The CDR3 is CAWSYSGNTIYF. As DNA, the CDR3 is TGTGCCTGGAGCTATTCTGGAAACACCATATATTTT.

The rearrangement uses TRBV28 and TRBJ1-1; a weak D match, TRBD1 (5 bases). The CDR3 extends over 15 amino acids. Germline-derived CDR1 and CDR2 are MDHEN and SYDVKM. V lost 6 bases and J 4 bases, leaving 18 bases between the germline ends. CDR3: CASSPTQGSITEAFF. The DNA of the CDR3 is TGTGCCAGCAGCCCTACTCAGGGCTCGATCACTGAAGCTTTCTTT.

The chain recombines TRBV30 with TRBJ1-1; 7 bases line up with TRBD1. The CDR3 has 11 amino acids. Germline V gene sequence: CDR1 GTSNPN, CDR2 SVGIG (reference sequence). J was trimmed by 10 bases and V by 5 bases; bases with no gene match: 7. CDR3 loop: CAWGEGAGAFF. The CDR3 region has the DNA TGTGCCTGGGGGGAGGGGGCAGGAGCTTTCTTT.

The sample holds one count of this clone. This chain uses TRBV14 with TRBJ2-3, with 8 bases that match TRBD2. V dropped 6 bases and J dropped 1; count of bases not matched to a gene: 9. The CDR3 is made up of 16 amino acids. Germline assignment: CDR1 SGHDN and CDR2 FVKESK. The CDR3 DNA reads as TGTGCCAGCAGTACCCGGACTAGCTTCGGCACAGATACGCAGTATTTT. It codes for CASSTRTSFGTDTQYF.

V and J are TRBV6-1 and TRBJ2-7; D perhaps matches TRBD2 (6 bases). CDR1 and CDR2 from the germline V gene are MNHNS and SASEGT. The CDR3 extends over 19 amino acids. Between the trimmed V and J ends, which lost 4 bases and 7 bases, there was a span of 32 bases. This CDR3 is CASSGLSPDGEPPGREQYF. The CDR3 DNA reads TGTGCCAGCAGTGGACTGAGTCCGGACGGCGAACCCCCAGGGAGGGAGCAGTACTTC.

This chain joins TRBV9 and TRBJ2-1; D remains ambiguous. V lost 0 bases and J lost 8, with 9 bases in between. The CDR3 is made up of 13 amino acids. The V gene's germline CDR1 is SGDLS and CDR2 YYNGEE. CDR3: CASSVVPSDEQFF. The CDR3, as DNA: TGTGCCAGCAGCGTAGTACCCAGCGATGAGCAGTTCTTC.

The V gene is TRBV7-9, the J gene TRBJ1-5, with D perhaps TRBD1 (6 bases). V lost 6 bases to trimming and J lost 3 bases, with 15 bases between them. From germline, CDR1 is SEHNR and CDR2 FQNEAQ (reference sequence). The CDR3 has 15 amino acids. The CDR3 DNA reads TGTGCCAGCAGTTCGACAGGCCCGTTCAATCAGCCCCAGCATTTT. It translates to CASSSTGPFNQPQHF.

The chain employs TRBV10-2 and TRBJ2-1, with TRBD2 identical over 12 bases. CDR1 WSHSY and CDR2 SAAADI come from the germline V gene. V was pared by 2 bases and J by 9 bases, with 8 bases of the junction left unmatched. The CDR3 spans 16 residues. Here the CDR3 reads CASSETSTSGSREQFF. The CDR3 DNA is TGCGCCAGCAGTGAGACCTCGACTAGCGGGAGCCGTGAGCAGTTCTTC.

The V and J genes are TRBV7-9 and TRBJ1-4; 9 bases fit TRBD1. Unmatched junction bases numbered 8, after V lost 5 bases and J lost 7 bases. This CDR3 is built from 15 residues. CDR1 SEHNR and CDR2 FQNEAQ come from the germline V gene (reference sequence). Here the CDR3 DNA reads TGTGCCAGCAGCCTAACCGGGACAGGGTTTGAAAAACTGTTTTTT. As protein: CASSLTGTGFEKLFF.

The chain is built from TRBV3-1 (or the pseudogene TRBV3-2) and TRBJ1-1; D unresolved. The V gene's germline CDR1 is LGHDT and CDR2 YNNKEL (reference sequence). Deletions cut 2 bases from V and 3 bases from J, with 10 bases between. This CDR3 region has 14 residues. This chain's CDR3 is CASSQTTRDTEAFF. The CDR3 DNA follows: TGTGCCAGCAGCCAAACTACACGGGACACTGAAGCTTTCTTT.

This clone was counted only a few times. The chain carries TRBV10-3 and TRBJ2-1, with TRBD2 as a possible D gene (6 bases). In germline, CDR1 is ENHRY, CDR2 SYGVKD. Trimming removed 6 bases at V and 8 bases at J, with 17 bases between. The length of the CDR3 is 14 residues. This CDR3 reads CAIRPGLTRDEQFF. Here the CDR3 DNA reads TGTGCCATCAGGCCGGGACTGACTCGGGATGAGCAGTTCTTC.

The chain couples TRBV10-3 to TRBJ2-4; D perhaps matches TRBD1 (5 bases). This CDR3 has 18 amino acids. V was pared by 1 base and J by 0 bases, with 16 bases between. Germline V gene sequence: CDR1 ENHRY, CDR2 SYGVKD. The CDR3 protein is CAISEFQGRGSAKNIQYF. The CDR3 bases are TGTGCCATCAGTGAGTTTCAGGGAAGGGGATCAGCCAAAAACATTCAGTACTTC.

CDR3 nucleotides: TGTGCCAGTAGTATACGGGGACAGCTGAACACTGAAGCTTTCTTT. The encoded protein is CASSIRGQLNTEAFF. The chain is built from TRBV19 and TRBJ1-1; 7 nucleotides agree with TRBD1. This CDR3 is built from 15 residues. The germline V gene encodes CDR1 LNHDA and CDR2 SQIVND (reference sequence). The ends lost 2 bases at V and 0 bases at J; junction bases unmatched: 3.

Written as DNA, the CDR3 is TGCGCCAGCAGCTTGGGTTCTAGCGGGCCGATCTACGAGCAGTACTTC. It codes for CASSLGSSGPIYEQYF. The chain combines TRBV5-1 with TRBJ2-7, with 8 bases matching TRBD2. Unmatched junction bases numbered 8, after V lost 0 bases and J lost 3 bases. The germline V gene has CDR1 SGHRS and CDR2 YFSETQ. The CDR3 is made up of 16 amino acids.

This chain uses TRBV7-9 with TRBJ1-4; 9 nucleotides match TRBD1. After removal of 4 bases from V and 4 bases from J, the junction contained 7 bases not matched to a gene. The CDR3 has 16 amino acids. Germline CDR1 and CDR2: SEHNR and FQNEAQ (reference sequence). CDR3 amino acids: CASSYSQGAGNEKLFF. CDR3 nucleotide sequence: TGTGCCAGCAGCTACTCACAGGGGGCTGGTAATGAAAAACTGTTTTTT.

The V call is TRBV12-5, the J call TRBJ1-1; no reliable D call. CDR3 length equals 15 residues. Per germline, CDR1 LGHNT and CDR2 FRNRAP. The germline V and J ends were trimmed by 5 bases and 2 bases, with 15 bases remaining between them. Here the CDR3 DNA reads TGTGCTAGTGGTCATCCTGTAGAGGGCAACACTGAAGCTTTCTTT. Encoded protein: CASGHPVEGNTEAFF.

The sample holds one count of this clone. The chain employs TRBV6-5 and TRBJ1-1; D is perhaps TRBD1 (6 bases). CDR1 and CDR2 (germline): MNHEY, SVGAGI. CDR3 size: 14 residues. The V and J ends lost 5 bases and 4 bases respectively, with 14 bases between them. CDR3: CASSKTGLSTEAFF. The CDR3 DNA reads as TGTGCCAGCAGTAAGACAGGATTGAGCACTGAAGCTTTCTTT.

This chain connects TRBV3-1 (or the pseudogene TRBV3-2) to TRBJ2-1; TRBD2 matches 11 bases. CDR3 length equals 20 residues. J lost 9 bases, V lost 5 bases, and 24 bases had no gene match. The germline gives CDR1 LGHDT, CDR2 YNNKEL (reference sequence). The CDR3 DNA reads TGTGCCAGCAGCGAAAAGGGGGGACTAGCGGTCCCCCCGACTAATGGTGAGCAGTTCTTC. It is translated as CASSEKGGLAVPPTNGEQFF.

In regard to this clone: At one boundary the junction diverges from the germline segment, which might be a read error. The rearrangement links TRBV7-3 to TRBJ2-3, with TRBD2 identical over 8 bases. The CDR3 totals 14 residues. CDR1 is SGHTA, CDR2 FQGTGA, per germline. CDR3 residues: CASSPWTSTDTQYF. DNA of the CDR3: TGTGCCAGCAGCCCCTGGACTAGCACCGATACGCAGTATTTT.

This clone was detected only a few times. The chain joins TRBV19 to TRBJ1-1; 7 bases are shared with TRBD1. V lost 6 bases to trimming and J lost 4 bases; unmatched junction nucleotides: 11. The CDR3 runs to 15 residues. Germline V lookup: CDR1 LNHDA, CDR2 SQIVND (reference sequence). As DNA, the CDR3 is TGTGCCAGTAGGAAGACAGGGTCACAAGGCACTGAAGCTTTCTTT. It translates to CASRKTGSQGTEAFF.

This clone was seen more than once but under ten times. The gene calls are TRBV5-4 and TRBJ2-7; 7 bases fit TRBD1. CDR1 SGHNT and CDR2 YYREEE come from the germline V gene (reference sequence). This CDR3 is 15 amino acids long. V lost 0 bases, J lost 0 bases, and 3 bases stayed unmatched. CDR3 sequence: CASSLAGGHSYEQYF. The CDR3, as DNA: TGTGCCAGCAGCTTGGCAGGGGGACACTCCTACGAGCAGTACTTC.

The chain recombines TRBV4-3 with TRBJ2-1; TRBD2 agrees at 8 bases. The germline gives CDR1 LGHNA, CDR2 YSLEER. V trimming: 5 bases; J trimming: 2 bases; junction bases outside the gene matches: 5. The CDR3 totals 15 residues. CDR3 coding DNA: TGCGCCAGCAGCTTGAGCGGGAGTACCTACAATGAGCAGTTCTTC. It is translated as CASSLSGSTYNEQFF.

The chain is built from TRBV10-3 and TRBJ1-2; D may be TRBD1 (6 bases). CDR3 length: 14 amino acids. Germline CDR1 ENHRY, CDR2 SYGVKD. Trimming shortened V by 6 bases and J by 4 bases, and 15 bases separated the two germline ends. CDR3 DNA sequence: TGTGCCATCAGGCCGACAGGAGAAACCTATGGCTACACCTTC. Its translation: CAIRPTGETYGYTF.

This chain joins TRBV7-6 and TRBJ1-3; D unresolved. The germline V gene encodes CDR1 SGHVS and CDR2 FNYEAQ. The V and J ends lost 5 bases and 0 bases respectively, with 8 bases between them. This CDR3 comprises 14 residues. DNA for the CDR3: TGTGCCAGCAGCCTAACAGACTCTGGAAACACCATATATTTT. Translated: CASSLTDSGNTIYF.

The chain carries TRBV5-1 and TRBJ2-5; possibly TRBD1 for D (6 bases). CDR1 and CDR2 from the germline V gene are SGHRS and YFSETQ. The CDR3 is 13 residues long. The V and J ends lost 3 bases and 2 bases respectively, with 8 bases between them. CDR3 sequence reads: CASSSDRQETQYF. The CDR3 DNA reads TGCGCCAGCAGCTCCGACAGGCAAGAGACCCAGTACTTC.

The chain uses TRBV18 and TRBJ1-6, with TRBD1 matching 7 bases. CDR1 and CDR2 from the germline V gene are KGHSH and LQKENI. The CDR3 length is 14 residues. V dropped 4 bases and J dropped 6; count of bases not matched to a gene: 3. CDR3 bases: TGTGCCAGCTCACGGCGGGACAGTAATTCACCCCTCCACTTT. It encodes CASSRRDSNSPLHF. Based on the CDR3 plus reference TRBV18 and TRBJ1-6, the full variable domain is NAGVMQNPRHLVRRRGQEARLRCSPMKGHSHVYWYRQLPEEGLKFMVYLQKENIIDESGMPKERFSAEFPKEGPSILRIQQVVRGDSAAYFCASSRRDSNSPLHFGNGTRLTVT.

V gene TRBV11-2 combines with J gene TRBJ1-2, with D perhaps TRBD1 (6 bases). Germline values: CDR1 SGHAT, CDR2 FQNNGV. This CDR3 is 12 amino acids long. Trimming left V 3 bases short and J 7 bases short, with 9 bases between. CDR3 nucleotide sequence: TGTGCCAGCAGCTTCCGGACAGTTGGCTACACCTTC. Translating it yields CASSFRTVGYTF.

The J gene is TRBJ2-7, the V gene TRBV28; 11 bases are a match to TRBD1. The CDR3 consists of 16 residues. CDR1 and CDR2 from the germline V gene are MDHEN and SYDVKM. With V trimmed by 2 bases and J by 4 bases, 7 bases remained unmatched. The CDR3 loop is CASSLEPGQGVYEQYF. CDR3 in DNA: TGTGCCAGCAGTTTAGAACCGGGACAGGGGGTATACGAGCAGTACTTC.